The next 26 T cell receptor beta chains were all read from a single sample in a study of CD8+ T cells in alopecia areata. After pooling, cutaneous lymph node cells were sorted with CD4, CD8alpha, NKG2D, NKG2ACE and other markers. cDNA prepared by RNA extraction and subsequent reverse transcription served as the template for sequencing. Here immunoSEQ multiplex PCR was the method, and the copy in TCRdb shows in-frame clones only, minus some. The sample offers 8,300 or so clones and no singletons, the top ten holding under 20%. Sequenced sample: CD8+ T cells sorted from a lymph node. All receptors come from a C3H/HeJ mouse with alopecia areata. The strain's MHC type: H2-k.

This clone is termed medium-sized (0.01 to 0.1%). Gene names refer to mouse genes. The read halts 4 residues ahead of the CDR3 end, with the missing end drawn from the germline J gene. This chain uses TRBV13-1 with TRBJ2-7; TRBD2 is a possible D gene (6 bases). Germline CDR1 NSHNY, CDR2 SYGAGN. V was pared by 0 bases and J by 3 bases, with 10 bases between. This CDR3 spans 14 amino acids. CDR3 sequence reads: CASSDALGFYEQYF. The part of the CDR3 DNA that was read is TGTGCCAGCAGTGATGCTCTGGGGTTCTAT.

This clone was seen many times. Any gene name here is a mouse gene name. Coverage ceases 4 residues before the CDR3 finishes, and the germline J gene fills in the end. Other DNA sequences in this specimen translate into the identical CDR3. The chain employs TRBV19 and TRBJ2-1; 8 bases agree with TRBD1. CDR1 and CDR2 (germline): FNHDT, SITEND (reference sequence). With V trimmed by 0 bases and J by 4 bases, 0 bases remained unmatched. This CDR3 region has 14 residues. The sequenced CDR3 bases are TGTGCCAGCAGTATAGGGACAGGGTATGCT. Residues: CASSIGTGYA. The CDR3 in its entirety is CASSIGTGYAEQFF.

This clone is categorized as medium-sized. All gene names here are mouse names. The read ends 4 residues early relative to the CDR3; the germline J gene fills the gap. This rearrangement joins TRBV1 to TRBJ2-3, with TRBD2 matching 7 bases. The CDR3 sequence is 16 residues long. The ends lost 0 bases at V and 2 bases at J; junction bases unmatched: 5. CDR1 is NSQYPW, CDR2 LRSPGD, per germline (reference sequence). CDR3 DNA (partial): TGCACCTGCAGTGCAGATGTTTGGGGGGTTGCAGAA. As protein: CTCSADVWGVAE. The whole CDR3 protein reads CTCSADVWGVAETLYF.

This clone was counted many times. The gene names given are mouse names. The read ends 4 residues shy of where the CDR3 ends; the end is completed using the germline J gene. This sequence joins TRBV19 and TRBJ2-7; TRBD2 matches at 7 bases. The CDR3 has 14 residues. Losses at the gene ends were 2 bases for V and 0 bases for J; bases not matched to a gene: 2. The germline gives CDR1 FNHDT, CDR2 SITEND (reference sequence). The CDR3 DNA, read in part, is TGTGCCAGCAGTATTCTGGGGGTCTCCTAT. The encoded protein is CASSILGVSY. The whole CDR3 region reads CASSILGVSYEQYF.

This clone was seen at least ten times. Gene names refer to mouse genes. The read stops 4 residues short of the end of the CDR3; the missing end is completed from the germline J gene. The chain has TRBV19 and TRBJ2-7; 7 bases align to TRBD1. Germline CDR1 FNHDT, CDR2 SITEND (reference sequence). The CDR3 has 14 residues. With V trimmed by 5 bases and J by 0 bases, 5 bases remained unmatched. The CDR3 loop is CASSYRGSSYEQYF. The DNA read from the CDR3 is TGTGCCAGCAGCTACAGGGGAAGCTCCTAT.

In this sample, this clone turned up many times. Germline and genes: mouse. The read ends 4 residues early relative to the CDR3; the germline J gene fills the gap. The rearrangement joins TRBV13-3 to TRBJ1-1; D unresolved. CDR1 and CDR2 (germline): NNHDY, SYVADS. The length of the CDR3 is 14 residues. V was clipped by 0 bases and J by 0 bases, with 6 bases between them. CDR3 region: CASSDALANTEVFF. The sequenced part of the CDR3 DNA is TGTGCCAGCAGTGATGCACTTGCAAACACA.

In its sample, this clone was seen many times. The gene symbols are mouse symbols. The read stops 4 residues short of the end of the CDR3; the missing end is completed from the germline J gene. The J gene is TRBJ2-7, the V gene TRBV5; 8 bases are a match to TRBD1. CDR3 length: 14 amino acids. J lost 3 bases, V lost 1 base, and 2 bases had no gene match. CDR1 is LGHNA and CDR2 is YNLKQL in the germline V gene (reference sequence). The CDR3 protein is CASSQGTGHYEQYF. Incomplete CDR3 DNA: TGTGCCAGCAGCCAAGGGACAGGGCACTAT.

Turning to this clone: The gene names given are mouse names. Read data end 4 residues before the CDR3 end; the end is taken from the germline J gene. The chain employs TRBV19 and TRBJ2-5, with TRBD1 matching 9 bases. This CDR3 is built from 14 residues. Germline V gene lookup returns CDR1 FNHDT and CDR2 SITEND (reference sequence). The CDR3 reads CASSPGQGIDTQYF. CDR3 bases read: TGTGCCAGCAGCCCCGGACAGGGGATAGAC.

This clone has just a few counts. Gene names denote mouse genes. Coverage ceases 4 residues before the CDR3 finishes, and the germline J gene fills in the end. V gene TRBV31 combines with J gene TRBJ2-2, with D possibly matching TRBD1 (6 bases). Per germline, CDR1 GKSSPN and CDR2 SITVG. With 3 bases removed from V and 1 base from J, the gap between germline ends came to 12 bases. The length of the CDR3 is 15 residues. CDR3: CAWSPHRENTGQLYF. Incomplete CDR3 DNA: TGTGCCTGGAGCCCTCACAGGGAAAACACCGGG.

Many counts were recorded for this clone. These gene names are mouse names. The sequence runs out 4 residues before the end of the CDR3; the remainder is reconstructed from the germline J gene. The gene calls are TRBV19 and TRBJ1-1; TRBD1 matches at 9 bases. The CDR3 has 15 residues. Germline trimming cut 5 bases from V and 1 base from J; bases unmatched to any gene: 6. Germline assignment: CDR1 FNHDT and CDR2 SITEND (reference sequence). CDR3 region: CASSPGTGKNTEVFF. The sequenced CDR3 bases are TGTGCCAGCAGCCCTGGGACAGGGAAAAACACA. Full variable domain (outside the CDR3, taken from reference TRBV19 and TRBJ1-1): GGIITQTPKFLIGQEGQKLTLKCQQNFNHDTMYWYRQDSGKGLRLIYYSITENDLQKGDLSEGYDASREKKSSFSLTVTSAQKNEMAVFLCASSPGTGKNTEVFFGKGTRLTVV.

This clone was counted at least ten times. Mouse gene names apply. The sequence runs out 4 residues before the end of the CDR3; the remainder is reconstructed from the germline J gene. The genes are TRBV13-3 and TRBJ2-5, with 13 bases fitting TRBD2. The CDR3 extends over 15 amino acids. Per germline, CDR1 NNHDY and CDR2 SYVADS. CDR3 sequence: CASRSRDWGGDTQYF. Incomplete CDR3 DNA: TGTGCCAGCAGAAGCCGGGACTGGGGGGGTGAC.

This clone is medium-sized. Genes and germline come from the mouse. The read terminates 4 residues ahead of where the CDR3 ends, so the germline J gene completes it. This rearrangement joins TRBV17 to TRBJ2-5; 8 bases align to TRBD2. Germline V gives CDR1 MNHDT, CDR2 YYDKIL. This CDR3 contains 14 residues. The CDR3 region is CASSKGWGEDTQYF. CDR3 bases read: TGTGCTAGCAGTAAGGGCTGGGGGGAAGAC.

This clone was detected ten times or more. Here the gene names and germline are mouse. The read terminates 4 residues before the CDR3 end, so the remaining end is supplied by the germline J gene. The chain uses TRBV13-3 and TRBJ2-4, with TRBD2 identical over 11 bases. The junction had 5 bases not matched to a gene; V was cut back by 0 bases and J by 2 bases. This CDR3 spans 17 amino acids. In germline, CDR1 is NNHDY, CDR2 SYVADS. The sequenced CDR3 bases are TGTGCCAGCAGTGATGATCGGGACTGGGGGTTTCAAAAC. Protein: CASSDDRDWGFQN. The full CDR3 sequence reads CASSDDRDWGFQNTLYF.

This clone was seen at least ten times. The genes are named according to mouse. The read terminates 4 residues before the CDR3 end, so the remaining end is supplied by the germline J gene. The chain joins TRBV1 to TRBJ1-1, with D maybe TRBD1 (5 bases). CDR3 length equals 17 residues. V was cut by 0 bases and J by 1 base, with 15 bases left in between. Germline V gene sequence: CDR1 NSQYPW, CDR2 LRSPGD (reference sequence). The CDR3 loop reads CTCSADWGGRGNTEVFF. The part of the CDR3 DNA that was read is TGCACCTGCAGTGCAGATTGGGGGGGAAGAGGAAACACA.

This clone was counted many times. These gene names are mouse names. The read is 4 residues too short to cover the CDR3 end, so that end is filled in from the germline J gene. The chain employs TRBV12-2 and TRBJ2-5, with TRBD2 identical over 10 bases. Germline V gene lookup returns CDR1 SGHLS and CDR2 HYDKME. The CDR3 sequence is 16 residues long. V shed 0 bases, J shed 3 bases, and the junction held 5 bases outside the gene matches. CDR3 residues: CASSLGAGGAQDTQYF. The CDR3 bases that were read are TGTGCCAGCTCTCTCGGGGCTGGGGGGGCGCAAGAC.

This clone counts as medium-sized. Gene labels here are mouse ones. Read data end 4 residues before the CDR3 end; the end is taken from the germline J gene. The chain joins TRBV17 to TRBJ2-1; 8 bases line up with TRBD2. CDR1 MNHDT and CDR2 YYDKIL come from the germline V gene. Trimming cost V 0 bases and J 0 bases; bases outside gene matches: 4. The CDR3 is 17 amino acids. CDR3 bases read: TGTGCTAGCAGTAGAGATGGCTGGGGGGATAACTATGCT. Translation: CASSRDGWGDNYA. The entire CDR3 sequence reads CASSRDGWGDNYAEQFF.

This clone showed up many times. The genes and germline here are from mouse. The read terminates 4 residues ahead of where the CDR3 ends, so the germline J gene completes it. This chain uses TRBV13-2 with TRBJ2-7; D gene unclear. CDR3 length equals 12 residues. CDR1 and CDR2 from the germline V gene are NNHNN and SYGAGS (reference sequence). CDR3 in amino acids: CASGDTRYEQYF. CDR3 bases read: TGTGCCAGCGGTGATACCAGGTAT.

Remarks on this clone: Germline and genes here are mouse. Read data end 4 residues before the CDR3 end; the end is taken from the germline J gene. The chain recombines TRBV13-3 with TRBJ2-7; 9 bases line up with TRBD1. Trimming removed 1 base from V and 3 bases from J; junction bases left unmatched: 5. The CDR3 runs 15 residues. CDR1 and CDR2 from the germline V gene are NNHDY and SYVADS. The CDR3 is CASSDTDRGLYEQYF. The CDR3 DNA, read in part, is TGTGCCAGCAGTGATACGGACAGGGGCCTCTAT.

This clone was counted ten times or more. Gene names are the mouse ones. The CDR3 end is not reached by the read, which stops 4 residues before it; the germline J gene fills it in. The chain couples TRBV13-3 to TRBJ2-7, with 8 bases fitting TRBD2. Germline assignment: CDR1 NNHDY and CDR2 SYVADS. The CDR3 covers 15 residues. CDR3 protein: CASSDGGGGRDEQYF. The CDR3 DNA, read in part, is TGTGCCAGCAGTGATGGAGGGGGGGGGCGCGAT.

Concerning this clone: The gene symbols are mouse symbols. The CDR3 spells CASSITEGWAEQFF. Incomplete CDR3 DNA: TGTGCCAGCAGTATAACCGAAGGGTGGGCT. The rearrangement uses TRBV19 and TRBJ2-1; no firm D call. The read gets to within 4 residues of the CDR3 end, and the germline J gene fills in the rest. This CDR3 is built from 14 residues. The germline V gene has CDR1 FNHDT and CDR2 SITEND (reference sequence).

Remarks on this clone: The junction does not match germline at one end; this may be a read error. Genes and germline come from the mouse. The CDR3 goes on 4 residues after the read ends, and that part is filled in from the germline J gene. The gene calls are TRBV13-3 and TRBJ2-1; 12 bases are shared with TRBD2. There are 17 residues in the CDR3. CDR1 NNHDY and CDR2 SYVADS come from the germline V gene. The CDR3 bases that were read are TGTGCCAGCAGTTGGGACTGGGGGGCCCTCAACTGTGCT. Translation gives CASSWDWGALNCA. The full CDR3 is CASSWDWGALNCAEQFF.

In this sample, this clone turned up many times. Germline and genes: mouse. The CDR3 is cut off 4 residues early in the read; its end comes from the germline J gene. The V gene is TRBV13-2, the J gene TRBJ2-7, with D perhaps TRBD1 (6 bases). Trimming removed 3 bases at V and 3 bases at J, with 10 bases between. Germline V gene lookup returns CDR1 NNHNN and CDR2 SYGAGS (reference sequence). CDR3 length equals 13 residues. The sequenced CDR3 bases are TGTGCCAGCGGTGGCCGGGACAACTAT. Its translation: CASGGRDNY. The full CDR3 protein is CASGGRDNYEQYF.

This clone is medium-sized within its sample. Gene labels here are mouse ones. The CDR3 end lies 4 residues beyond the end of the read and is filled in from the germline J gene. This chain uses TRBV17 with TRBJ2-5; tentative D call: TRBD1 (6 bases). CDR1 MNHDT and CDR2 YYDKIL come from the germline V gene. The CDR3 has 12 amino acids. This CDR3 is CASSRQGDTQYF. Partial CDR3 DNA: TGTGCTAGCAGTAGACAGGGGGAC.

Points on this clone: Being one base from a much bigger clone, this may be a read error. The listed genes are named as in mouse. The missing CDR3 end, 4 residues past where the read stops, is filled in from the germline J gene. The chain couples TRBV13-1 to TRBJ2-4; D remains unclear. The CDR3 length is 14 residues. Germline values: CDR1 NSHNY, CDR2 SYGAGN. V lost 0 bases and J lost 3, with 8 bases in between. The CDR3 spells CASSDGWRQNTLYF. The DNA read from the CDR3 is TGTGCCAGCAGTGATGGCTGGAGGCAAAAC.

This clone was detected ten times or more. Here the gene names and germline are mouse. The CDR3 goes on 4 residues after the read ends, and that part is filled in from the germline J gene. The rearrangement joins TRBV31 to TRBJ2-7; possibly TRBD2 for D (5 bases). V gave up 3 bases and J gave up 0 bases, with 9 bases separating them. Germline V gene data show CDR1 as GKSSPN and CDR2 as SITVG. CDR3 length equals 13 residues. This chain's CDR3 is CAWSVGSSYEQYF. The part of the CDR3 DNA that was read is TGTGCCTGGAGCGTGGGGAGCTCCTAT.

This clone was found many times. Gene names and germline match the mouse. The read finishes 4 residues shy of the CDR3 end, and the germline J gene is used to complete it. The chain has TRBV1 and TRBJ2-7; the match to TRBD2 covers 10 bases. CDR1 and CDR2 from the germline V gene are NSQYPW and LRSPGD (reference sequence). The CDR3 covers 15 residues. J gave up 2 bases and V 0 bases, and 1 base lay outside the gene matches. CDR3 amino acids: CTCSADGLGAYEQYF. The DNA read from the CDR3 is TGCACCTGCAGTGCAGACGGACTGGGGGCCTAT.